These T cell receptor beta chains were read from a single sample in a study of CD8 T cells in ankylosing spondylitis. One entry per CDR3 protein, called by TCRdb with MiXCR from the 5' RACE reads. Found here are about 340,000 distinct CDR3 sequences, roughly 8% of them singletons; the top ten hold about 14%. The source material was blood, either unsorted or a sorted T cell fraction (not recorded which). These receptors were taken from a male donor with ankylosing spondylitis. CDR3s include the opening cysteine and the closing phenylalanine or tryptophan. The order of the fields is D gene, clone size, V gene, J gene, CDR3 protein, CDR3 DNA. D genes are given only for firm matches. The size of a clone is reported for some rows only, either as once, few or many, or as a class for expanded clones.

TRBD2,.,TRBV18,TRBJ2-2,CASSVGISGVNTGELFF,TGTGCCAGCTCCGTCGGTATTAGCGGGGTCAACACCGGGGAGCTGTTTTTT
TRBD2,.,TRBV5-5,TRBJ2-5,CASSSTSGGGIRETQYF,TGTGCCAGCAGCTCCACTAGCGGAGGAGGCATTAGGGAGACCCAGTACTTC
.,.,TRBV20-1,TRBJ2-3,CSAERGPNTDTQYF,TGCAGTGCCGAACGGGGTCCAAACACAGATACGCAGTATTTT
.,few,TRBV5-1,TRBJ2-3,CASSQGGIRDTQYF,TGCGCCAGCAGCCAGGGGGGCATTAGAGATACGCAGTATTTT
TRBD1,.,TRBV5-5,TRBJ1-5,CASSSGQASNQPQHF,TGTGCCAGCAGCTCGGGACAGGCCTCGAATCAGCCCCAGCATTTT
.,many,TRBV6-1,TRBJ2-7,CASSPLSYSYEQYF,TGTGCCAGCAGCCCCCTTAGTTACTCCTACGAGCAGTACTTC
TRBD1,many,TRBV12-3/TRBV12-4,TRBJ1-5,CASSLTGAFLSQHF,TGTGCCAGCAGTTTAACAGGGGCCTTCCTGTCCCAGCATTTT
.,.,TRBV5-5,TRBJ2-3,CASSLMWSEPKAQYF,TGTGCCAGCAGCTTGATGTGGTCAGAGCCAAAGGCGCAGTATTTT
.,few,TRBV29-1,TRBJ1-2,CSAPTSIYGYTF,TGCAGCGCACCAACGTCAATTTATGGCTACACCTTC
TRBD2,few,TRBV5-1,TRBJ2-2,CASSSGGGENTGELFF,TGCGCCAGCAGCTCGGGAGGGGGTGAGAACACCGGGGAGCTGTTTTTT
.,many,TRBV3-1,TRBJ1-5,CASSLDAGNRPQHF,TGTGCCAGCAGCTTAGACGCAGGGAATCGGCCCCAGCATTTT
TRBD1,.,TRBV29-1,TRBJ2-3,CSAPRQGVTDTQYF,TGCAGCGCCCCACGACAGGGGGTCACAGATACGCAGTATTTT
.,many,TRBV18,TRBJ2-3,CASSPTADGIDTQYF,TGTGCCAGCTCTCCGACAGCGGATGGCATAGATACGCAGTATTTT
.,few,TRBV9,TRBJ2-1,CASSPQGAGTRFF,TGTGCCAGCAGCCCACAAGGGGCAGGAACAAGATTCTTC
.,.,TRBV6-5,TRBJ2-7,CASSYSKVPLPPYEQYF,TGTGCCAGCAGTTACTCGAAGGTTCCCCTTCCTCCCTACGAGCAGTACTTC
.,many,TRBV12-3/TRBV12-4,TRBJ2-7,CASSFSGLGVQYF,TGTGCCAGCAGTTTTTCTGGGCTTGGGGTGCAGTACTTC
.,few,TRBV7-2,TRBJ1-2,CASSLGLGGYGYTF,TGTGCCAGCAGCTTAGGACTGGGGGGCTATGGCTACACCTTC
.,.,TRBV12-5,TRBJ2-1,CASGLTARAFYNEQFF,TGTGCTAGTGGTTTAACCGCCAGGGCCTTTTACAATGAGCAGTTCTTC
TRBD2,.,TRBV20-1,TRBJ2-5,CSAREGGNFRETQYF,TGCAGTGCTAGAGAGGGGGGGAATTTTCGAGAGACCCAGTACTTC
TRBD1,.,TRBV7-2,TRBJ2-5,CASSLRTGWQETQYF,TGTGCCAGCAGCTTAAGGACAGGGTGGCAAGAGACCCAGTACTTC
TRBD1,.,TRBV20-1,TRBJ2-7,CSASDRGPLRQYF,TGCAGTGCTTCGGACAGGGGGCCCCTAAGGCAGTACTTC
TRBD1,many,TRBV14,TRBJ2-5,CASSHPLGNRGRETQYF,TGTGCCAGCAGCCACCCACTCGGGAACAGGGGGAGAGAGACCCAGTACTTC
TRBD2,.,TRBV2,TRBJ2-1,CASKGLANYNEQFF,TGTGCCAGCAAGGGACTAGCGAACTACAATGAGCAGTTCTTC
.,.,TRBV29-1,TRBJ1-2,CSVGQSYGYTF,TGCAGCGTCGGACAGAGCTATGGCTACACCTTC
.,.,TRBV27,TRBJ1-1,CASSPNVRGAEAFF,TGTGCCAGCAGTCCCAATGTAAGGGGCGCTGAAGCTTTCTTT
TRBD2,.,TRBV7-8,TRBJ2-1,CASSRRVAGGGNEQFF,TGTGCCAGCAGCAGACGAGTAGCGGGAGGGGGCAATGAGCAGTTCTTC
TRBD2,.,TRBV18,TRBJ2-2,CASSPLTASGPGELFF,TGTGCCAGCTCACCACTGACGGCTAGCGGTCCCGGGGAGCTGTTTTTT
TRBD2,.,TRBV11-3,TRBJ2-6,CASSLGAANARAGDRSGANVLTF,TGTGCCAGCAGCTTAGGGGCCGCAAATGCCCGGGCGGGAGATCGCTCTGGGGCCAACGTCCTGACTTTC
.,many,TRBV11-2,TRBJ1-1,CASSLVRRGTEAFF,TGTGCCAGCAGCTTAGTGAGACGGGGGACTGAAGCTTTCTTT
TRBD1,few,TRBV2,TRBJ1-2,CASSDRDSGSNGYTF,TGTGCCAGCAGTGATCGGGACAGCGGCTCTAATGGCTACACCTTC
.,many,TRBV29-1,TRBJ1-1,CSAAMNTEAFF,TGCAGCGCCGCCATGAACACTGAAGCTTTCTTT
TRBD1,few,TRBV6-1,TRBJ2-7,CASRATGMGREQYF,TGTGCCAGCAGGGCGACAGGGATGGGGCGCGAGCAGTACTTC
.,many,TRBV12-3/TRBV12-4,TRBJ2-7,CASSLRAAGSYEQYF,TGTGCCAGCAGTTTGCGGGCCGCGGGCTCCTACGAGCAGTACTTC
TRBD1,.,TRBV18,TRBJ1-1,CASSASGGNTEAFF,TGTGCCAGCTCAGCCTCAGGGGGGAACACTGAAGCTTTCTTT
.,many,TRBV3-1,TRBJ1-4,CASSQDYNGGEKLFF,TGTGCCAGCAGCCAAGATTACAACGGAGGAGAAAAACTGTTTTTT